A single T cell receptor (beta chain) is shown here with its context. The antigen remains unidentified. The CDR3 length is 16 residues. The germline gives CDR1 MNHNS, CDR2 SASEGT. Trimming shortened V by 4 bases and J by 3 bases, and 15 bases separated the two germline ends. It was the 120-subject validation cohort, separate from the approximately 700-subject first cohort, to which the donors belonged. Assay used: immunoSEQ multiplex PCR; TCRdb lists only in-frame clones, some missing. The data show over 200,000 clones, approximately 87% seen once. This sample stems from a study of cytomegalovirus exposure and HLA in healthy donors. Study context: A later analysis reported the same platform for the 120 validation repertoires and the roughly 700 first-cohort repertoires.

Regarding the study as a whole: Most TCR sequences were rare, but some public TCRs occurred in many donors. It was confirmed in vitro that a few of the CMV-associated chains were specific for CMV antigens.

The gene calls are TRBV6-1 and TRBJ2-2, with D possibly called TRBD1 or TRBD2 (7 bases each). Material: PBMCs. This TCR was sampled from a woman younger than 35 in good health and CMV-seronegative. The CDR3 spells CASSVLTGRDTGELFF. The CDR3 DNA reads TGTGCCAGCAGTGTCCTGACAGGGAGGGACACCGGGGAGCTGTTTTTT.